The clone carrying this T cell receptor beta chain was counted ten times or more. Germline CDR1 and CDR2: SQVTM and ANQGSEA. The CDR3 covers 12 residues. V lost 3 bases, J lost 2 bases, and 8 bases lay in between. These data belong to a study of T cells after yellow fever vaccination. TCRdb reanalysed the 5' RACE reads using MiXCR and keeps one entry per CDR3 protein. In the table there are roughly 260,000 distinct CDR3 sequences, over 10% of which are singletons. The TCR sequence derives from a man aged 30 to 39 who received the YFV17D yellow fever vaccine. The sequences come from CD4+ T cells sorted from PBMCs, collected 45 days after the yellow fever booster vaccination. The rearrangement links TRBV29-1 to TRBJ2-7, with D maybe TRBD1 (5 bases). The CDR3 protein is CSVEDTAYEQYF. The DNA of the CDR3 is TGCAGCGTTGAGGACACCGCCTACGAGCAGTACTTC.